The clone carrying this T cell receptor (beta chain) was recorded once. Its antigen is unknown. The data stem from a study of T cell responses to AZD1222 COVID-19 vaccine. General study findings and limits: Epitopes outside B.1.351 and B.1.1.7 mutated regions reportedly drew nearly half of spike TCRs.

Germline V CDR1 and CDR2: LGHDT, YNNKEL (reference sequence). The V gene lost 3 bases and the J gene lost 0 bases, with 18 bases spanning the gap. This CDR3 spans 18 amino acids. The protocol was immunoSEQ multiplex PCR, while the TCRdb copy is restricted to in-frame clones and leaves out a portion. The profile covers about 120,000 clones, with about 90% appearing a single time and 8.4% taken by the ten largest. This sequence joins TRBV3-1 (or the pseudogene TRBV3-2) and TRBJ1-3; maybe TRBD1 (5 bases). The material was peripheral blood, obtained on day 0 of AZD1222 vaccination. The sequence derives from an adult in good health. The CDR3 loop is CASSHGATDLFSGNTIYF. The CDR3 DNA sequence: TGTGCCAGCAGCCATGGTGCGACAGACTTGTTCTCTGGAAACACCATATATTTT.